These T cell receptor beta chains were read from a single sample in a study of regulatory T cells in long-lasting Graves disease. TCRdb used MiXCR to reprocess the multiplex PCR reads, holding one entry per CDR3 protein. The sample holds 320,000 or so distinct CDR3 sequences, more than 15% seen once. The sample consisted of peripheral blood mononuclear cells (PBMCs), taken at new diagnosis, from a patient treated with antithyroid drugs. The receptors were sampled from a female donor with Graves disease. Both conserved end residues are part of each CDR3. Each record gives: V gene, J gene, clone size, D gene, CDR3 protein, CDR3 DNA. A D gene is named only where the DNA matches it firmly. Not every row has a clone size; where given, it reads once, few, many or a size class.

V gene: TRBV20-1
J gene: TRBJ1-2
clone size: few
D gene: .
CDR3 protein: CSASNRVGGYTF
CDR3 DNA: TGCAGTGCTAGCAACAGGGTCGGTGGCTACACCTTC

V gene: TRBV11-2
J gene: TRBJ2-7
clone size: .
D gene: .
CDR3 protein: CASSSLRGTSSYEQYF
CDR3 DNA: TGTGCCAGCAGCTCTTTGCGCGGGACATCGTCCTACGAGCAGTACTTC

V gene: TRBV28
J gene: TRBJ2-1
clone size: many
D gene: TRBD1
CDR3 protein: CASSPYRGKTYNEQFF
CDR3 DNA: TGTGCCAGCAGTCCTTACAGGGGCAAAACCTACAATGAGCAGTTCTTC

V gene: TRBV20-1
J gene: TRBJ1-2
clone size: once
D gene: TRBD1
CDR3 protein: CSAWTGDGYTF
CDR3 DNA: TGCAGTGCTTGGACAGGGGACGGCTACACCTTC

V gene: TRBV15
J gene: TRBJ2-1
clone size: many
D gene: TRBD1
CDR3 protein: CATSRNRDSYNEQFF
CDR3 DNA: TGTGCCACCAGCAGAAACCGGGACAGCTACAATGAGCAGTTCTTC

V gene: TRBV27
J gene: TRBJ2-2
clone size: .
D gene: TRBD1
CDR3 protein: CATGRQGYAGELFF
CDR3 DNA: TGTGCCACCGGGCGACAGGGTTACGCCGGGGAGCTGTTTTTT

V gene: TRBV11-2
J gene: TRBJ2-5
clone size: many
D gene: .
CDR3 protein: CASSVPRLYQETQYF
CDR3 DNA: TGTGCCAGCAGCGTACCCCGCCTGTACCAAGAGACCCAGTACTTC

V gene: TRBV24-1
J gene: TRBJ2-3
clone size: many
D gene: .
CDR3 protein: CATSDFQVQSYTQYF
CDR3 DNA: TGTGCCACCAGTGATTTCCAAGTCCAGTCTTATACGCAGTATTTT

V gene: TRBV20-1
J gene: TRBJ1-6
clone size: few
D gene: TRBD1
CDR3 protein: CSARALTRGTDSPLHF
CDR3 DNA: TGCAGTGCTAGAGCCCTAACCAGGGGGACTGATTCACCCCTCCACTTT

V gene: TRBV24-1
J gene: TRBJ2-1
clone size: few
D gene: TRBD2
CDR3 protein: CATSDPLAGVNNEQFF
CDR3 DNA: TGTGCCACCAGTGATCCTCTAGCGGGAGTTAACAATGAGCAGTTCTTC

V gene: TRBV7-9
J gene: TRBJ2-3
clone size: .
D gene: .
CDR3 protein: CASSLERASDTQYF
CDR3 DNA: TGTGCCAGCAGCTTGGAACGGGCCTCAGATACGCAGTATTTT

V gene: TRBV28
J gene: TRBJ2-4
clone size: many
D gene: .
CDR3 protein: CASLGPTSSIQYF
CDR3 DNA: TGTGCCAGCCTGGGACCGACATCTAGCATTCAGTACTTC

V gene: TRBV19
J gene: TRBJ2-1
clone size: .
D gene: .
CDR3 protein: CASSGDPETVYNEQFF
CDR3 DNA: TGTGCCAGTAGTGGGGACCCCGAGACAGTTTACAATGAGCAGTTCTTC

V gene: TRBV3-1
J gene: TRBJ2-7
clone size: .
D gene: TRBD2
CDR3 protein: CASSPGLAGGPYEQYF
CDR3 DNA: TGTGCCAGCAGCCCTGGTCTAGCGGGAGGGCCCTACGAGCAGTACTTC

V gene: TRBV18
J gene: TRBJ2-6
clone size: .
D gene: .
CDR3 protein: CASSPGGGSGANVLTF
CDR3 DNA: TGTGCCAGCTCACCGGGAGGAGGCTCTGGGGCCAACGTCCTGACTTTC

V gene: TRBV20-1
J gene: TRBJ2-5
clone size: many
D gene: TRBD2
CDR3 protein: CSARGTTSGFGETQYF
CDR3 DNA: TGCAGTGCTAGGGGGACGACTAGCGGTTTTGGGGAGACCCAGTACTTC

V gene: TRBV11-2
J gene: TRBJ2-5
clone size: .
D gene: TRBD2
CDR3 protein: CASSLERASGEPKRAQYF
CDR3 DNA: TGTGCCAGCAGCTTAGAAAGGGCTAGCGGGGAACCCAAGAGAGCCCAGTACTTC